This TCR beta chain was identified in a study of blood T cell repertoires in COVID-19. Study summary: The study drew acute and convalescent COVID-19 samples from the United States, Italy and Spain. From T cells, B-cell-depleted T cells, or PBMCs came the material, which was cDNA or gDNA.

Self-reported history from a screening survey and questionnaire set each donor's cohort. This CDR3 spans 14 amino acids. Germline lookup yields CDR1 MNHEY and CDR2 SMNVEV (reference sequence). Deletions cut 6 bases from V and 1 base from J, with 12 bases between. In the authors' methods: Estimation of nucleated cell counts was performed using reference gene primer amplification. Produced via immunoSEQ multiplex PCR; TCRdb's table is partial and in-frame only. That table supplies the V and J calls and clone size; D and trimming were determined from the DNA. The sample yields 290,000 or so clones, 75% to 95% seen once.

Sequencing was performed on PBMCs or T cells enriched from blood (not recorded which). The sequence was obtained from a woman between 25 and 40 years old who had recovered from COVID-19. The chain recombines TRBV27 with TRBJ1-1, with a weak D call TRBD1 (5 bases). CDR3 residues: CASRPNTGNTEAFF. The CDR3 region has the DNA TGTGCCAGCAGGCCGAATACAGGGAACACTGAAGCTTTCTTT.